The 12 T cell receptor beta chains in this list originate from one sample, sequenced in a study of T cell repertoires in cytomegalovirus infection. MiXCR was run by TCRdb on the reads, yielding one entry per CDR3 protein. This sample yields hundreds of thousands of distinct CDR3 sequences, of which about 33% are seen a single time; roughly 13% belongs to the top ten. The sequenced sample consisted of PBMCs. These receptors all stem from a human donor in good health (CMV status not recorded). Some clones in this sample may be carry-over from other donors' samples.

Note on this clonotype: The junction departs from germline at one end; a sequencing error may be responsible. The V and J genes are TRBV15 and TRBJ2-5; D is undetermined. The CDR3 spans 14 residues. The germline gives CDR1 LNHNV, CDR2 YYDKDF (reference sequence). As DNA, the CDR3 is TGTTCCACCAGCAGAGCGAATATCAGGGAGACCCAGTACTTC. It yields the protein CSTSRANIRETQYF. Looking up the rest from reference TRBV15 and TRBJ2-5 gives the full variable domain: DAMVIQNPRYQVTQFGKPVTLSCSQTLNHNVMYWYQQKSSQAPKLLFHYYDKDFNNEADTPDNFQSRRPNTSFCFLDIRSPGLGDTAMYLCSTSRANIRETQYFGPGTRLLVL.

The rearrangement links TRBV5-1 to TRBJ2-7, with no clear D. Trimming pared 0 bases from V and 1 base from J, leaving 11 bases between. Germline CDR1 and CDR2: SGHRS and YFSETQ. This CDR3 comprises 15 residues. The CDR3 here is CASSLDPAKSYEQYF. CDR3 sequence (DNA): TGCGCCAGCAGCTTGGATCCGGCGAAGTCCTACGAGCAGTACTTC.

DNA for the CDR3: TGCAGTGTTCCCGAATTGGGGGGGGCCCATGAGCAGTTCTTC. The encoded protein is CSVPELGGAHEQFF. The gene calls are TRBV20-1 and TRBJ2-1; a weak D match, TRBD2 (7 bases). The V end lost 7 bases, the J end lost 8 bases, and 21 bases lay between the germline ends. The V gene's germline CDR1 is DFQATT and CDR2 SNEGSKA (reference sequence). This CDR3 comprises 14 residues.

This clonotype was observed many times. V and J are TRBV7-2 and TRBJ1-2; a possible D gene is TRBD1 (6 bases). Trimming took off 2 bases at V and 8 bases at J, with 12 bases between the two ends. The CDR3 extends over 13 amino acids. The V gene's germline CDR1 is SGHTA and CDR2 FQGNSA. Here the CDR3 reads CASSLSGARGYTF. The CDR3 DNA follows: TGTGCCAGCAGCTTATCAGGGGCTAGAGGCTACACCTTC.

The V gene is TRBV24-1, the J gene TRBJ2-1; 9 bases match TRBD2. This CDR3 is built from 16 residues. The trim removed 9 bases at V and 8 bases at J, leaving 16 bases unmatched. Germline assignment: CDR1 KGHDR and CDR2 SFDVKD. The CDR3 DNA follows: TGTGCCACCGCGGATCCCGGGACTAGCAGGGTCGATGAGCAGTTCTTC. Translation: CATADPGTSRVDEQFF.

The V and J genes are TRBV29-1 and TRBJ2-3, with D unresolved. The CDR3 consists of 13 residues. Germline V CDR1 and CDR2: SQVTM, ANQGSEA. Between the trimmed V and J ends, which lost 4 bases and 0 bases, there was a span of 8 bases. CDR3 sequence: CSVVGRSTDTQYF. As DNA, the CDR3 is TGCAGCGTTGTTGGCAGGAGCACAGATACGCAGTATTTT.

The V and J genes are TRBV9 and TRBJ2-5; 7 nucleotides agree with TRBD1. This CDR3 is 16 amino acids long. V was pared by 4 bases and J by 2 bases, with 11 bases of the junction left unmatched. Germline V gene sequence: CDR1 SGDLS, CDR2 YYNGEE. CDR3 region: CASSSPRQGVQETQYF. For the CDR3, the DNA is TGTGCCAGCAGCTCGCCCAGACAGGGAGTTCAAGAGACCCAGTACTTC.

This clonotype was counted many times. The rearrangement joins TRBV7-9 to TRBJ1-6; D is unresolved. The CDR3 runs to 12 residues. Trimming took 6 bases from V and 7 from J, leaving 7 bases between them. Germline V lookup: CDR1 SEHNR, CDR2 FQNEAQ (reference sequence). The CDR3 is CASRQGNSPLHF. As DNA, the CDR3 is TGTGCCAGCAGGCAAGGGAATTCACCCCTCCACTTT.

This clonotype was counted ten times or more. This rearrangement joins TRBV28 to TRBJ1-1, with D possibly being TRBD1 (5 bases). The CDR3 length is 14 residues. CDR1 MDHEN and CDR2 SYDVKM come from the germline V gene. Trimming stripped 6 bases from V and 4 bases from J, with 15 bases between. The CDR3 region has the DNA TGTGCCAGCAGATCTCCCGGGGGGTTCACTGAAGCTTTCTTT. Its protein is CASRSPGGFTEAFF.

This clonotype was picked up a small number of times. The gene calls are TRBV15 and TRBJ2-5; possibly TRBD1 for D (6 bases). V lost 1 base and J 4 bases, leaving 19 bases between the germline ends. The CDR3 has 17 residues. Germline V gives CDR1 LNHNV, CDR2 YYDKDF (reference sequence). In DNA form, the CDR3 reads TGTGCCACCAGCAGAGGGGAAAGGGGGAGCTGGGCAGAGACCCAGTACTTC. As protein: CATSRGERGSWAETQYF.

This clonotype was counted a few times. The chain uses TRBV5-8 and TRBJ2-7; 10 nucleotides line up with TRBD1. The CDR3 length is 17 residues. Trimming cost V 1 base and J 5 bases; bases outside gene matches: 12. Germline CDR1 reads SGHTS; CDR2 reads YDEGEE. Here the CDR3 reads CASSLQGPWDRGDEQYF. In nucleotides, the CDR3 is TGTGCCAGCAGCTTGCAGGGACCCTGGGACAGGGGCGACGAGCAGTACTTC.

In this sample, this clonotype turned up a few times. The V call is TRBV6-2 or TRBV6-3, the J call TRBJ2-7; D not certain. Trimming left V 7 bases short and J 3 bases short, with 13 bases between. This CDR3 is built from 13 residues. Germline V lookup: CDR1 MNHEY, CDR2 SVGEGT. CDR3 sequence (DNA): TGTGCCAGCACCTCATGGGCCGACTACGAGCAGTACTTC. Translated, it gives CASTSWADYEQYF.